The 14 T cell receptor beta chains reported below all come from one sample, sequenced in a study of cytomegalovirus exposure and HLA in healthy donors. The PCR employed 60 Vbeta primers together with 13 Jbeta primers. This table comes from immunoSEQ multiplex PCR, and its TCRdb copy is limited to in-frame clones, with some not included. The sample holds 150,000 to 200,000 clones, 78% seen once. The sample comprised PBMCs. These receptors were collected from a woman in her twenties or thirties in good health and CMV-seropositive.

J is TRBJ2-7 and V is TRBV7-2, with TRBD2 identical over 7 bases. V was clipped by 0 bases and J by 3 bases; unmatched bases: 8. Germline lookup yields CDR1 SGHTA and CDR2 FQGNSA. The CDR3 is 16 residues long. DNA of the CDR3: TGTGCCAGCAGCTTAGCTCCTCAGCGGGGATTCTACGAGCAGTACTTC. It codes for CASSLAPQRGFYEQYF.

A single count supports this clone. This sequence joins TRBV5-5 and TRBJ2-2, with TRBD1 identical over 9 bases. Germline lookup yields CDR1 SGHKS and CDR2 YYEKEE (reference sequence). Trimming took 3 bases from V and 7 from J; bases not matched to a gene: 10. The CDR3 is 16 amino acids. CDR3 residues: CASSSRTGVLVGELFF. The CDR3 DNA reads TGTGCCAGCAGCTCCCGGACAGGGGTACTAGTCGGGGAGCTGTTTTTT.

V usage is TRBV9 and J usage is TRBJ1-3; perhaps TRBD1 as D (5 bases). CDR1 is SGDLS, CDR2 YYNGEE, per germline. CDR3 length: 16 amino acids. V lost 0 bases to trimming and J lost 0 bases, with 10 bases between them. The DNA for the CDR3 is TGTGCCAGCAGCGTAGATCAGGGTATCTCTGGAAACACCATATATTTT. Its translation is CASSVDQGISGNTIYF. Full variable domain (missing parts from reference TRBV9 and TRBJ1-3): DSGVTQTPKHLITATGQRVTLRCSPRSGDLSVYWYQQSLDQGLQFLIQYYNGEERAKGNILERFSAQQFPDLHSELNLSSLELGDSALYFCASSVDQGISGNTIYFGEGSWLTVV.

The chain carries TRBV9 and TRBJ2-1, with 10 positions matching TRBD2. The CDR3 has 16 amino acids. The V gene's germline CDR1 is SGDLS and CDR2 YYNGEE. Losses at the gene ends were 0 bases for V and 9 bases for J; bases not matched to a gene: 9. In DNA, the CDR3 is TGTGCCAGCAGCGTAGAGGGAGCGGGAGGGCCAAGTGAGCAGTTCTTC. As protein: CASSVEGAGGPSEQFF.

The chain employs TRBV27 and TRBJ1-1; TRBD1 matches at 8 bases. Germline lookup yields CDR1 MNHEY and CDR2 SMNVEV (reference sequence). The CDR3 is made up of 18 amino acids. With V trimmed by 3 bases and J by 1 base, 13 bases remained unmatched. CDR3 amino acids: CASSFYPGQGRANTEAFF. As DNA, the CDR3 is TGTGCCAGCAGTTTTTACCCTGGACAGGGCAGGGCGAACACTGAAGCTTTCTTT.

In DNA form, the CDR3 reads TGTGCTAGTGGTTTGCTCATGGGACTAGCGGGAGGGTCCACCGGGGAGCTGTTTTTT. The encoded protein is CASGLLMGLAGGSTGELFF. V is TRBV12-5 and J is TRBJ2-2; the match to TRBD2 covers 16 bases. Germline V CDR1 and CDR2: LGHNT, FRNRAP. Trimming removed 2 bases from V and 4 bases from J; junction bases left unmatched: 7. The CDR3 totals 19 residues. Looking up the rest from reference TRBV12-5 and TRBJ2-2 gives the full variable domain: DARVTQTPRHKVTEMGQEVTMRCQPILGHNTVFWYRQTMMQGLELLAYFRNRAPLDDSGMPKDRFSAEMPDATLATLKIQPSEPRDSAVYFCASGLLMGLAGGSTGELFFGEGSRLTVL.

The chain couples TRBV21-1 to TRBJ2-7; no check of the table's D call, TRBD1, against the DNA was made. TRBV21-1 counts as a pseudogene. The CDR3 loop spans 16 amino acids. The CDR3 protein is CASSNFPTGGAYEQYF. In DNA, the CDR3 is TGTGCCAGCAGCAACTTCCCGACAGGGGGCGCCTACGAGCAGTACTTC.

Regarding this clone: Other DNA sequences in the sample encode the same CDR3. V usage is TRBV7-2 and J usage is TRBJ1-3, with no clear D. The CDR3 consists of 13 residues. V was cut by 6 bases and J by 7 bases, with 13 bases left in between. Per the germline V gene, CDR1 is SGHTA and CDR2 is FQGNSA. The CDR3 sequence is CASSLGRGNTIYF. In DNA, the CDR3 is TGTGCCAGCAGTCTGGGTCGCGGCAACACCATATATTTT. The whole variable domain, remainder taken from reference TRBV7-2 and TRBJ1-3, is GAGVSQSPSNKVTEKGKDVELRCDPISGHTALYWYRQSLGQGLEFLIYFQGNSAPDKSGLPSDRFSAERTGGSVSTLTIQRTQQEDSAVYLCASSLGRGNTIYFGEGSWLTVV.

The chain carries TRBV27 and TRBJ2-5; 8 bases agree with TRBD2. CDR1 and CDR2 (germline): MNHEY, SMNVEV (reference sequence). CDR3 size: 14 residues. The ends lost 3 bases at V and 4 bases at J; junction bases unmatched: 4. The CDR3 DNA is TGTGCCAGCAGTTTGTGGACTAGCTTAGAGACCCAGTACTTC. It specifies CASSLWTSLETQYF.

This chain links TRBV15 with TRBJ1-5; TRBD1 is a possible D gene (5 bases). The germline gives CDR1 LNHNV, CDR2 YYDKDF (reference sequence). The V gene lost 4 bases and the J gene lost 6 bases, with 10 bases spanning the gap. The CDR3 has 13 amino acids. The CDR3 sequence is CATSTSRVQPQHF. The CDR3 DNA sequence: TGTGCCACCAGCACATCCAGGGTTCAGCCCCAGCATTTT.

The gene calls are TRBV29-1 and TRBJ1-2; D uncertain. The germline CDR1 and CDR2 sequences are SQVTM and ANQGSEA. This CDR3 spans 13 amino acids. V dropped 5 bases and J dropped 7 bases, with 17 bases sitting between them. This CDR3 reads CSVKPGPLGGYTF. In nucleotides, the CDR3 is TGCAGCGTTAAACCTGGGCCCCTCGGTGGCTACACCTTC. Complete variable domain (other parts from reference TRBV29-1 and TRBJ1-2): SAVISQKPSRDICQRGTSLTIQCQVDSQVTMMFWYRQQPGQSLTLIATANQGSEATYESGFVIDKFPISRPNLTFSTLTVSNMSPEDSSIYLCSVKPGPLGGYTFGSGTRLTVV.

In the case of this clone: The sample contains more than one DNA sequence encoding this CDR3. J is TRBJ2-4 and V is TRBV5-1; a weak D match, TRBD2 (6 bases). CDR1 is SGHRS, CDR2 YFSETQ, per germline. The CDR3 loop spans 17 amino acids. The V end was cut by 0 bases, the J end by 2 bases, with 15 bases between. CDR3 in amino acids: CASSLAAGLGSKNIQYF. DNA of the CDR3: TGCGCCAGCAGCTTGGCAGCGGGCTTAGGGTCCAAAAACATTCAGTACTTC.

The chain links TRBV28 to TRBJ1-5; D is unresolved. The germline gives CDR1 MDHEN, CDR2 SYDVKM. This CDR3 is built from 15 residues. Trimming cost V 5 bases and J 7 bases, with 18 bases left between them. The chain's CDR3 is CASSAFGIDHQPQHF. CDR3 nucleotides: TGTGCCAGCAGTGCATTCGGGATCGACCACCAGCCCCAGCATTTT.

This clone was detected only a few times. This chain uses TRBV11-2 with TRBJ2-7; the D gene is possibly TRBD2 (5 bases). V shed 4 bases and J shed 7 bases, with 23 bases lying between them. Per germline, CDR1 SGHAT and CDR2 FQNNGV. The CDR3 runs to 16 residues. The CDR3 bases are TGTGCCAGCAGCTCTATAATACCGGGCCCCACGGGAGAGCAGTACTTC. Protein product: CASSSIIPGPTGEQYF.